Included here is one T cell receptor beta chain sequence, with context. Its antigen is unidentified. Germline-derived CDR1 and CDR2 are SGHVS and FNYEAQ. The CDR3 spans 12 residues. Trimming removed 5 bases from V and 3 bases from J, with 4 bases in between. These data are taken from a study of T cell repertoires in cytomegalovirus infection. Study context: Use of recently identified HLA-C-restricted and well-studied HLA-B-restricted CMV epitopes was part of the study. An indication of both CMV infection and matching HLA type came from public TCR beta signatures.

Study results and caveats: Predominance within the ex vivo response was attributable to HLA-C-restricted CMV-specific TCR beta clonotypes. Carriers of CMV and the relevant HLA type were discriminated by public TCR beta frequency.

TCRdb processed the reads anew with MiXCR; each CDR3 protein has one entry. The sample shows about 830,000 distinct CDR3 sequences, about 31% of them seen only once. Sequences were derived from cultured CD8+ T cells from PBMCs, sampled from culture after CMV antigen stimulation. The chain uses TRBV7-6 and TRBJ1-4; D gene uncertain. The sequence derives from a human donor in good health (CMV status not recorded). Some clones in this sample may be carry-over from other donors' samples. The CDR3 protein is CASSVANEKLFF. The CDR3 DNA reads as TGTGCCAGCAGCGTGGCTAATGAAAAACTGTTTTTT.